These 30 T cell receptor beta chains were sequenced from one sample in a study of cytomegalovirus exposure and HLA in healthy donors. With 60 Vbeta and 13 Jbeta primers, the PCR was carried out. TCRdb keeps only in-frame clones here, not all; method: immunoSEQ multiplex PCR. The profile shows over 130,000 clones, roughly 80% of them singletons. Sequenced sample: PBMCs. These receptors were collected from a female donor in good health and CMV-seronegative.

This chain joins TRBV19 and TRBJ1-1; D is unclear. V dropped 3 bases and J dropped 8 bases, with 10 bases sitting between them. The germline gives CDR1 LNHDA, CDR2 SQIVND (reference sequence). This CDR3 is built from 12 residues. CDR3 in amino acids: CASSIGQAEAFF. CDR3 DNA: TGTGCCAGTAGTATCGGTCAGGCGGAAGCTTTCTTT.

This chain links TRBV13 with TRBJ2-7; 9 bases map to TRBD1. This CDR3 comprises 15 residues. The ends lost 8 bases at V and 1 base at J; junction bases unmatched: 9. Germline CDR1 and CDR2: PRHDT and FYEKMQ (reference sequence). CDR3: CASGTSTGGSYEQYF. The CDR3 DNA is TGTGCCAGCGGAACCTCGACAGGGGGTTCCTACGAGCAGTACTTC.

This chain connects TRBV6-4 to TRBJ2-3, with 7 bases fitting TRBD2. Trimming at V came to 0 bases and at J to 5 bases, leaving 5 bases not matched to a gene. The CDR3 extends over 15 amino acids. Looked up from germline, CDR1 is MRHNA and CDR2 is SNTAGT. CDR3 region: CASSDSTSVGDTQYF. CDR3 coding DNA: TGTGCCAGCAGTGACTCAACTAGCGTGGGAGATACGCAGTATTTT.

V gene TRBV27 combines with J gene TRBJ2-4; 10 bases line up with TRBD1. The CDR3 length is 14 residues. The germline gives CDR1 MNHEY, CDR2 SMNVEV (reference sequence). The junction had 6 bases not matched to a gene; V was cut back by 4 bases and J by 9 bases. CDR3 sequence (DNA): TGTGCCAGCAGTTCGACAGGGGGCGGCGGCATTCAGTACTTC. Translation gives CASSSTGGGGIQYF.

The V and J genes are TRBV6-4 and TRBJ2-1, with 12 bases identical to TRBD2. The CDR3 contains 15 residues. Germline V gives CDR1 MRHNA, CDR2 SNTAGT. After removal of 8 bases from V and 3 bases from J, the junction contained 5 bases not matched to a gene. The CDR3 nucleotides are TGTGCCAGCTCTCCGGGACTAGCGGGCTACAATGAGCAGTTCTTC. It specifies CASSPGLAGYNEQFF.

The CDR3 nucleotides read TGTGCCAGCAGCTTAAGGACAGGGGAGGTCGAAAAACTGTTTTTT. Translation gives CASSLRTGEVEKLFF. This chain joins TRBV7-2 and TRBJ1-4; 9 bases fit TRBD1. With V trimmed by 2 bases and J by 8 bases, 6 bases remained unmatched. Looked up from germline, CDR1 is SGHTA and CDR2 is FQGNSA. The CDR3 length is 15 residues.

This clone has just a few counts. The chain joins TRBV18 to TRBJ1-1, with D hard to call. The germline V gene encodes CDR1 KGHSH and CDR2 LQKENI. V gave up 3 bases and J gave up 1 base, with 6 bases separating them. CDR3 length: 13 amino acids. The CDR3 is CASSPSPNTEAFF. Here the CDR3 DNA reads TGTGCCAGCTCACCTAGTCCGAACACTGAAGCTTTCTTT.

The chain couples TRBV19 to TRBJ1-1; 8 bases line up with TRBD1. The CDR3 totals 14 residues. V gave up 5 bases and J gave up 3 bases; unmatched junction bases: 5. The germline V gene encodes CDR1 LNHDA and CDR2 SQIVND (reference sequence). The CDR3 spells CASSLLTGDTEAFF. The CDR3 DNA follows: TGTGCCAGTAGTCTTCTGACAGGGGACACTGAAGCTTTCTTT.

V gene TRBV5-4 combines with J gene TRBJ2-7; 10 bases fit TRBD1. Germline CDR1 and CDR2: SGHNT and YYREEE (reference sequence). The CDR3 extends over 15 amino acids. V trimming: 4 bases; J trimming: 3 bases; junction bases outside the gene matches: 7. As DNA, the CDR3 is TGTGCCAGCAGCAAGATGACAGGGGGCGTCTACGAGCAGTACTTC. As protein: CASSKMTGGVYEQYF.

The CDR3 nucleotides are TGTGCCAGCAGCTTGGGCGAGCGGGAGTTCGGAGAGACCCAGTACTTC. Translation: CASSLGEREFGETQYF. The rearrangement uses TRBV7-3 and TRBJ2-5, with TRBD2 matching over 8 bases. Germline assignment: CDR1 SGHTA and CDR2 FQGTGA. V trimming: 3 bases; J trimming: 4 bases; junction bases outside the gene matches: 10. This CDR3 region has 16 residues.

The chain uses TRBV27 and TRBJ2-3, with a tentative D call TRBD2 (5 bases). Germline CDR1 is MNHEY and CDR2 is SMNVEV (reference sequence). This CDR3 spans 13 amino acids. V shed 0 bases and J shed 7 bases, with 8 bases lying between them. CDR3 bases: TGTGCCAGCAGTTTATCCGGGATAAATACGCAGTATTTT. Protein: CASSLSGINTQYF.

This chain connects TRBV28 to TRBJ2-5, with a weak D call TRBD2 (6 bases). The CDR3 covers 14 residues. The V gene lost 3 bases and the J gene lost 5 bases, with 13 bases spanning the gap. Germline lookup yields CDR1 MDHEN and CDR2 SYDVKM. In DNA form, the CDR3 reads TGTGCCAGCAGTTTCTTGTCTAGCGAGGAGACCCAGTACTTC. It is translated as CASSFLSSEETQYF.

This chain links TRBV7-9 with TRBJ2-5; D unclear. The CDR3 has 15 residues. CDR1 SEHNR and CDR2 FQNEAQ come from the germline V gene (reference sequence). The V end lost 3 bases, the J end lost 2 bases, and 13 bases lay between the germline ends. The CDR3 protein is CASSLSTVTQETQYF. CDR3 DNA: TGTGCCAGCAGCTTGTCCACAGTTACTCAAGAGACCCAGTACTTC.

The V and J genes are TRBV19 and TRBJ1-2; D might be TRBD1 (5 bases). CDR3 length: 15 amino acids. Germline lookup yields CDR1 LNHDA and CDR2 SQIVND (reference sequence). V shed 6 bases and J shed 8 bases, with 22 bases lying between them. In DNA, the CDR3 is TGTGCCAGTAGCCCACCTGCAGGGTCAGCGAGGGGCTACACCTTC. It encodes CASSPPAGSARGYTF.

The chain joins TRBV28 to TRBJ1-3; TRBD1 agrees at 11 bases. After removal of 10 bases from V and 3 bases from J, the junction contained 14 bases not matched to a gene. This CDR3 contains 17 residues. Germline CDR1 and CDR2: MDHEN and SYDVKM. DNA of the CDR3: TGTGCCACATCAATAATGGACAGGGGGCTAGGTGGAAACACCATATATTTT. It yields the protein CATSIMDRGLGGNTIYF.

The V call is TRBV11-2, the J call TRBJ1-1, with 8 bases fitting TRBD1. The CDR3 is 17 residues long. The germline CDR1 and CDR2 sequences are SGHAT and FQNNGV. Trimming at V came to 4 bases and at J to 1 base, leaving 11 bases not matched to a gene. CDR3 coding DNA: TGTGCCAGCAGCTCGCAAATGACAGGGGATCCGAACACTGAAGCTTTCTTT. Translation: CASSSQMTGDPNTEAFF.

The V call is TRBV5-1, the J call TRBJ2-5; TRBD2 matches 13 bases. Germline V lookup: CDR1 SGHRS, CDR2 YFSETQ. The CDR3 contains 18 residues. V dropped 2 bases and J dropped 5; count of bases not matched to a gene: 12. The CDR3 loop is CASSLGRTSGSLGETQYF. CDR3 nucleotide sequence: TGCGCCAGCAGCTTAGGTCGGACTAGCGGGAGTCTCGGGGAGACCCAGTACTTC.

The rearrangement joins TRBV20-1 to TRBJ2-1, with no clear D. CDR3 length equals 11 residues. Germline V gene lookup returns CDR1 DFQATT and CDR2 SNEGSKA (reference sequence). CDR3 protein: CSGASYNEQFF. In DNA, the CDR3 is TGCAGCGGTGCCTCCTACAATGAGCAGTTCTTC.

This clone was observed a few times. CDR3 loop: CASSEGDTGELFF. CDR3 DNA: TGTGCCAGCAGTGAAGGGGACACCGGGGAGCTGTTTTTT. The chain uses TRBV6-4 and TRBJ2-2; tentative D call: TRBD1 (5 bases). The CDR3 runs 13 residues. The germline gives CDR1 MRHNA, CDR2 SNTAGT. V was cut by 3 bases and J by 3 bases, with 5 bases left in between.

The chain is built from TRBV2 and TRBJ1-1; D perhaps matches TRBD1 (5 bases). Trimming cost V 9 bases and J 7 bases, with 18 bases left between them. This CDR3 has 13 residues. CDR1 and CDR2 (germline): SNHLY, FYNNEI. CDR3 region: CASVTVSNGEAFF. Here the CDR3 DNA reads TGTGCCAGTGTGACAGTGTCGAACGGTGAAGCTTTCTTT.

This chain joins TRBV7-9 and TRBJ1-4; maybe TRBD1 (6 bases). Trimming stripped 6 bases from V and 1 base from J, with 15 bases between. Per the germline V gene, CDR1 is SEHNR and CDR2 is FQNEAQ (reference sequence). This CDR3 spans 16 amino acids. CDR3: CASSPAIQGTNEKLFF. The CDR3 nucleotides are TGTGCCAGCAGTCCCGCTATACAGGGAACTAATGAAAAACTGTTTTTT.

The CDR3 protein is CASSDRVGTDTQYF. The CDR3 DNA follows: TGTGCCAGCAGTGACCGGGTAGGCACAGATACGCAGTATTTT. The chain has TRBV6-1 and TRBJ2-3; D is unresolved. Trimming removed 3 bases at V and 1 base at J, with 8 bases between. The CDR3 is made up of 14 amino acids. Germline V lookup: CDR1 MNHNS, CDR2 SASEGT.

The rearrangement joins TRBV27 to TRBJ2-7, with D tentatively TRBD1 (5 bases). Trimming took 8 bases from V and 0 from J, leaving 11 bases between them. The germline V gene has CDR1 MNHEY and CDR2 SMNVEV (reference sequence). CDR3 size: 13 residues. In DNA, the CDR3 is TGTGCCAGCGGTGAACAGGCCTCCTACGAGCAGTACTTC. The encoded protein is CASGEQASYEQYF.

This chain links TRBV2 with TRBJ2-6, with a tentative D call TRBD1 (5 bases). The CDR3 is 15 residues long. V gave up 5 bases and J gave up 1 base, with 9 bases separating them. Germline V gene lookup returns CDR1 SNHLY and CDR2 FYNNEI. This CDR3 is CASSPTGSGANVLTF. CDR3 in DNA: TGTGCCAGCAGTCCTACAGGTTCTGGGGCCAACGTCCTGACTTTC. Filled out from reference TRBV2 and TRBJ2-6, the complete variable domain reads EPEVTQTPSHQVTQMGQEVILRCVPISNHLYFYWYRQILGQKVEFLVSFYNNEISEKSEIFDDQFSVERPDGSNFTLKIRSTKLEDSAMYFCASSPTGSGANVLTFGAGSRLTVL.

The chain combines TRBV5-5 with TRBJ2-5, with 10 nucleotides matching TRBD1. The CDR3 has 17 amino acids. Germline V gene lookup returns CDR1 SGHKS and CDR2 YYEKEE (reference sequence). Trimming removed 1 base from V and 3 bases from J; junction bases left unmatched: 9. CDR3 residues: CASSLWTGGTREETQYF. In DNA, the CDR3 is TGTGCCAGCAGCTTGTGGACAGGGGGGACTAGAGAAGAGACCCAGTACTTC.

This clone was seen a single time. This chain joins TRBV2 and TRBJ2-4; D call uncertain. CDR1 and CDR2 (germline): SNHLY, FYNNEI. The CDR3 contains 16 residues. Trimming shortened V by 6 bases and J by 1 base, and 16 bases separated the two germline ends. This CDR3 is CASSGPLGAAKNIQYF. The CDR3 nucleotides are TGTGCCAGCAGCGGCCCCCTAGGCGCCGCCAAAAACATTCAGTACTTC.

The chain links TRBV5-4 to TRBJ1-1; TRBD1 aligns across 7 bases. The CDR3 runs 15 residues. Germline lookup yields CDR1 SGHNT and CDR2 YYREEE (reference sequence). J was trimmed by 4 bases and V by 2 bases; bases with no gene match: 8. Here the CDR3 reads CASSFPGGVGTEAFF. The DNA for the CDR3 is TGTGCCAGCAGCTTTCCAGGGGGAGTAGGCACTGAAGCTTTCTTT.

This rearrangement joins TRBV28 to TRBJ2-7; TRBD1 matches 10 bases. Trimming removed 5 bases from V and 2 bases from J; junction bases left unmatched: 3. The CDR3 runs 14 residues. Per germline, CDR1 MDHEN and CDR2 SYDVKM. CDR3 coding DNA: TGTGCCAGCAGTCCTGGGACAGGGGCCTACGAGCAGTACTTC. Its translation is CASSPGTGAYEQYF.

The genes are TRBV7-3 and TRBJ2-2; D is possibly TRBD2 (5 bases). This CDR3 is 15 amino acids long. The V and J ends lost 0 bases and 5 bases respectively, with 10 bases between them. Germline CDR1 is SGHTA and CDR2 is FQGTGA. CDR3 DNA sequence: TGTGCCAGCAGCTTAACTCCCTGGAGGACCGGGGAGCTGTTTTTT. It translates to CASSLTPWRTGELFF.

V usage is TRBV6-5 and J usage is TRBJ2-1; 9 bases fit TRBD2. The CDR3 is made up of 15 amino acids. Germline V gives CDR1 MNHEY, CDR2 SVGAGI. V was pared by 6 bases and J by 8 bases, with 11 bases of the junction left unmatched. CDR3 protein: CASRTNSREGHEQFF. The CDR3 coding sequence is TGTGCCAGCAGGACCAACTCGCGGGAGGGCCATGAGCAGTTCTTC.